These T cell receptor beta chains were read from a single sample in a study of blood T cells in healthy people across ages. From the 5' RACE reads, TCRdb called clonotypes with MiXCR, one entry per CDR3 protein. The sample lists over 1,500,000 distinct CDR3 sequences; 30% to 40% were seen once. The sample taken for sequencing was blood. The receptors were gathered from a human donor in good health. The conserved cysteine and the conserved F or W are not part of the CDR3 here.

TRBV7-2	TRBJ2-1	ANPYGGTPYNEQF
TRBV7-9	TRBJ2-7	ASSTRTGAGYEQY
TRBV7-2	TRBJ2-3	ASSLTGFTDTQY
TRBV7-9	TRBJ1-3	ASSPQGATIY
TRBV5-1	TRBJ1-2	ASSLDPGVSYGYT
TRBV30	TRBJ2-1	AWSPLSSYNEQF
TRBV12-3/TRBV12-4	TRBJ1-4	ASSSTGTNEKLF
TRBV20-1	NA	SAGAGGDEQY
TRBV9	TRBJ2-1	ASSLTGTRGDEQF
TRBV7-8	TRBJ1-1	ASSTHPGQGIGAF
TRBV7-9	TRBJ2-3	TSSLGDTQY
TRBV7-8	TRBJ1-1	ASSPTGENTEAF
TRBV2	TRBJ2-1	ASSVQGTNEQF
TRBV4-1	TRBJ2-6	ASSQQTAGANVLT
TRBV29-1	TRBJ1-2	SVSRGPGGYT
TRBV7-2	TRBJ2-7	ASRVSPFEQY
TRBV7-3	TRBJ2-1	ASRLGVGPEQF
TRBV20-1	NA	SARDTSGAYEQY
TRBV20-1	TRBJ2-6	SARSFSLGANVLT
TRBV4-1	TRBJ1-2	ASSQIKTGDYGYT
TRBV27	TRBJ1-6	ASSLSTENSPLH
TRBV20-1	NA	SARTGESYEQY
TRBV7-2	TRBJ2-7	ASSPGTYGYEQY
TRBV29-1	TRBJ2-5	SVVTSQRGIREQY
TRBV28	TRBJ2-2	ASRKTGRNTGELF
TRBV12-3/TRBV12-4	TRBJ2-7	ASSFEGGRYYEQY
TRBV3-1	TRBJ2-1	ASSQDRGRWNEQF
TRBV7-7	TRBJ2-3	ASSPWGRGGADTQY
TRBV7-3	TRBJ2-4	ASASLAGGREQY